These 7 T cell receptor beta chains originate from one sample sequenced in a study of identical twins. TCRdb used MiXCR to reprocess the 5' RACE reads, holding one entry per CDR3 protein. The repertoire holds roughly 260,000 distinct CDR3 sequences, with 7% to 8.5% as singletons. This sample was also put to use in a study of yellow fever vaccine responses in identical twins.

The sequencing input was CD8+ T cells sorted from blood. Receptor source: a woman aged 18-29 years in good health.

This clonotype was recorded a few times. The genes are TRBV6-5 and TRBJ2-7, with 7 bases identical to TRBD2. Per germline, CDR1 MNHEY and CDR2 SVGAGI. Germline trimming cut 4 bases from V and 3 bases from J; bases unmatched to any gene: 3. The CDR3 is 13 amino acids. The CDR3 DNA is TGTGCCAGCAGTTTGGCGGGAGTCTACGAGCAGTACTTC. The encoded protein is CASSLAGVYEQYF.

In its sample, this clonotype was seen a few times. This chain joins TRBV27 and TRBJ2-1, with 9 bases fitting TRBD2. Germline V CDR1 and CDR2: MNHEY, SMNVEV (reference sequence). Trimming took 1 base from V and 7 from J; bases not matched to a gene: 5. The length of the CDR3 is 15 residues. Written as DNA, the CDR3 is TGTGCCAGCAGTTTATTAGCGGGGGCACTGAATGAGCAGTTCTTC. Its protein is CASSLLAGALNEQFF.

This clonotype appeared many times. V and J are TRBV29-1 and TRBJ2-1; tentatively, D is TRBD2 (5 bases). Germline CDR1 and CDR2: SQVTM and ANQGSEA. The CDR3 covers 14 residues. V lost 3 bases and J 7 bases, leaving 16 bases between the germline ends. The CDR3 protein is CSVEGAVTGNEQFF. CDR3 DNA sequence: TGCAGCGTTGAGGGAGCGGTTACGGGTAATGAGCAGTTCTTC.

This clonotype was counted many times. This sequence joins TRBV12-3 or TRBV12-4 and TRBJ2-4; D unresolved. The CDR3 has 10 amino acids. Trimming cost V 5 bases and J 8 bases, with 4 bases left between them. CDR3 protein: CASSGYIQYF. The CDR3, as DNA: TGTGCCAGCAGTGGCTACATTCAGTACTTC.

The chain has TRBV7-2 and TRBJ2-3, with no clear D. V lost 2 bases and J lost 8, with 11 bases in between. Germline V CDR1 and CDR2: SGHTA, FQGNSA. The CDR3 has 13 amino acids. Here the CDR3 DNA reads TGTGCCAGCAGCTTACGCGGAGCGCTTACGCAGTATTTT. It translates to CASSLRGALTQYF. The whole variable domain, remainder taken from reference TRBV7-2 and TRBJ2-3, is GAGVSQSPSNKVTEKGKDVELRCDPISGHTALYWYRQSLGQGLEFLIYFQGNSAPDKSGLPSDRFSAERTGGSVSTLTIQRTQQEDSAVYLCASSLRGALTQYFGPGTRLTVL.

This chain uses TRBV4-1 with TRBJ1-2; TRBD1 is a possible D gene (5 bases). The length of the CDR3 is 18 residues. Germline V gene lookup returns CDR1 MGHRA and CDR2 YSYEKL. The V gene lost 0 bases and the J gene lost 1 base, with 18 bases spanning the gap. The CDR3 DNA reads as TGCGCCAGCAGCCAAGAGGTCCCTTACAGGTTGGGTAACTATGGCTACACCTTC. Its translation is CASSQEVPYRLGNYGYTF.

This clonotype occurred many times. The chain recombines TRBV5-5 with TRBJ2-1; D possibly corresponds to TRBD1 (6 bases). Germline loops: CDR1 SGHKS, CDR2 YYEKEE (reference sequence). The CDR3 has 15 amino acids. Trimming removed 0 bases at V and 8 bases at J, with 15 bases between. The CDR3 DNA is TGTGCCAGCAGCTTGGGGGGGCTCGAGTTGGATGAGCAGTTCTTC. Residues: CASSLGGLELDEQFF. The full variable domain, completed using reference TRBV5-5 and TRBJ2-1, is DAGVTQSPTHLIKTRGQQVTLRCSPISGHKSVSWYQQVLGQGPQFIFQYYEKEERGRGNFPDRFSARQFPNYSSELNVNALLLGDSALYLCASSLGGLELDEQFFGPGTRLTVL.